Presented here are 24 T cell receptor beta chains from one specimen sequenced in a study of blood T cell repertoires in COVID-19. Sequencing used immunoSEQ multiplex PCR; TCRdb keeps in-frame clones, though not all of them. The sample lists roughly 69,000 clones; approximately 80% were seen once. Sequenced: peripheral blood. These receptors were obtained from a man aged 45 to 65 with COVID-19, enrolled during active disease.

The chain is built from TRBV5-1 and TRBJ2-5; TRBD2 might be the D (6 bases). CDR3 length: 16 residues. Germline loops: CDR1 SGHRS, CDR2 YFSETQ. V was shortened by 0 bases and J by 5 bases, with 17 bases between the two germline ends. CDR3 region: CASSLGVRGTGETQYF. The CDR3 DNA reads TGCGCCAGCAGCTTGGGGGTTCGCGGGACGGGGGAGACCCAGTACTTC.

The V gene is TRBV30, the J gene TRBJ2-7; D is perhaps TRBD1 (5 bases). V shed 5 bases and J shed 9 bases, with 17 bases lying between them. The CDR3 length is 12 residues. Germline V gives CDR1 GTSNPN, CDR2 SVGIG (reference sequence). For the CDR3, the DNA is TGTGCCTGGGCCACCCCCAGGGCGCCGCAGTACTTC. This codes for CAWATPRAPQYF.

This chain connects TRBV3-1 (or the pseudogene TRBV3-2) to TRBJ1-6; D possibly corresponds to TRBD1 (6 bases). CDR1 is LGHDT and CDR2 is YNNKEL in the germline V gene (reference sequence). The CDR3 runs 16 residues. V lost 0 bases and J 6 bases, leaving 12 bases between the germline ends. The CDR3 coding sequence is TGTGCCAGCAGCCAAGAAGGGACAATGGGTAATTCACCCCTCCACTTT. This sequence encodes CASSQEGTMGNSPLHF.

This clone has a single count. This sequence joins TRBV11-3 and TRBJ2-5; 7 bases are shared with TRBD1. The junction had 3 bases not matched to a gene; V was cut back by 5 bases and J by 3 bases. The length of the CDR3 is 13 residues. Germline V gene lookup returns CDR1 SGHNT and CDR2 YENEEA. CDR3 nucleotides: TGTGCCAGCAGCAAAGGGACAGAAGAGACCCAGTACTTC. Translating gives CASSKGTEETQYF. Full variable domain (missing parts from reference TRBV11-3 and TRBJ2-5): EAGVVQSPRYKIIEKKQPVAFWCNPISGHNTLYWYLQNLGQGPELLIRYENEEAVDDSQLPKDRFSAERLKGVDSTLKIQPAELGDSAVYLCASSKGTEETQYFGPGTRLLVL.

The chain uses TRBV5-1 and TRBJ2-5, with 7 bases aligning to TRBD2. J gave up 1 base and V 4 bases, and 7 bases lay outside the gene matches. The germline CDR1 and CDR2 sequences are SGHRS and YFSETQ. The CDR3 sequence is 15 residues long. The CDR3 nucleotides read TGCGCCAGCAGCGATGGCGGGGGTCTCCAAGAGACCCAGTACTTC. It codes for CASSDGGGLQETQYF.

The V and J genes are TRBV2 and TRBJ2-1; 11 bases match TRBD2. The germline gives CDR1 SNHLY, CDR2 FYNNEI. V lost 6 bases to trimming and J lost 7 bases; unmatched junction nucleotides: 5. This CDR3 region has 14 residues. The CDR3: CASRVAGGSNEQFF. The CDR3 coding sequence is TGTGCCAGCAGGGTAGCGGGGGGGAGTAATGAGCAGTTCTTC.

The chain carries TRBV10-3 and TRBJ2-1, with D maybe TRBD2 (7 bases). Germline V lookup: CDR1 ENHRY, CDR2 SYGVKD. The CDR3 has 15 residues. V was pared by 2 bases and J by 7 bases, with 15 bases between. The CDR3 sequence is CAISETGGFQNEQFF. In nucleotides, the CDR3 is TGTGCCATCAGTGAGACGGGGGGCTTTCAGAATGAGCAGTTCTTC.

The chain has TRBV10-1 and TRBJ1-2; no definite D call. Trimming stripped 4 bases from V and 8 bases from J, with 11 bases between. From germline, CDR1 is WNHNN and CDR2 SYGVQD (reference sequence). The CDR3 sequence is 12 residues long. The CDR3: CASSAGSFGYTF. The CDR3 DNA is TGCGCCAGCAGTGCCGGGTCATTCGGCTACACCTTC.

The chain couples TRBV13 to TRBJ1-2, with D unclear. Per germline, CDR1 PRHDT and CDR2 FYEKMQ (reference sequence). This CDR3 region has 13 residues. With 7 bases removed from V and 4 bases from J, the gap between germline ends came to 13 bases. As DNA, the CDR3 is TGTGCCAGCACCGCCTACGGGAGCTATGGCTACACCTTC. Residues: CASTAYGSYGYTF.

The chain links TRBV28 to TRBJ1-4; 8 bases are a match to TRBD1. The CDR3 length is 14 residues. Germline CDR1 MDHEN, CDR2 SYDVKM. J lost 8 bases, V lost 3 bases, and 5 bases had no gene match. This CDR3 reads CASSLRTGREKLFF. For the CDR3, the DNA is TGTGCCAGCAGTTTGCGGACAGGGCGCGAAAAACTGTTTTTT.

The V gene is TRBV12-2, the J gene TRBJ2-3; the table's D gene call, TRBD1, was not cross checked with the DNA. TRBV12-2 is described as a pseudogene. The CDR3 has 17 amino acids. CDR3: CASRPPTGTGSTDTQYF. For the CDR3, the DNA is TGTGCAAGTCGCCCCCCAACCGGGACAGGCAGCACAGATACGCAGTATTTT.

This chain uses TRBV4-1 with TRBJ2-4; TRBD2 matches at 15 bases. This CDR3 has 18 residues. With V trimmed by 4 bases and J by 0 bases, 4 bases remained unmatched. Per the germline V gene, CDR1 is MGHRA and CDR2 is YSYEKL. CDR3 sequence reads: CASSPGLAGGEAKNIQYF. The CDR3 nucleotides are TGCGCCAGCAGCCCGGGACTAGCGGGGGGCGAAGCCAAAAACATTCAGTACTTC.

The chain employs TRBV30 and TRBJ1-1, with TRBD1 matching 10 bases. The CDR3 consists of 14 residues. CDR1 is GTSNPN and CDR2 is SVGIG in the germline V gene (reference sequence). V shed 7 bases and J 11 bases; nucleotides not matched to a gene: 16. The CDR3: CAFRGQGRMGGAFF. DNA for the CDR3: TGTGCCTTCCGGGGACAGGGGAGGATGGGAGGGGCTTTCTTT.

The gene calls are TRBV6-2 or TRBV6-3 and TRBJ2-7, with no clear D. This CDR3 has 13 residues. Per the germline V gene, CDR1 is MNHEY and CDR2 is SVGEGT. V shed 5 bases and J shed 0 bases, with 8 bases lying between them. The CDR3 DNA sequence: TGTGCCAGCAGTAAACTGCACTCCTACGAGCAGTACTTC. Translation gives CASSKLHSYEQYF.

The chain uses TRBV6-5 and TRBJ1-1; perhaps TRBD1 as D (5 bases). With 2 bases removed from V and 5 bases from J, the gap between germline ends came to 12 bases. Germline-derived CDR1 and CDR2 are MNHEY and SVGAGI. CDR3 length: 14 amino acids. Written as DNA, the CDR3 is TGTGCCAGCAGTTACGGGTGGGGGAGGACTGAAGCTTTCTTT. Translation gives CASSYGWGRTEAFF.

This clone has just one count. In DNA, the CDR3 is TGTGCCAGCAGCGGAGGACAGGGGAATGAGCAGTTCTTC. This gives the protein CASSGGQGNEQFF. The chain uses TRBV9 and TRBJ2-1, with 9 bases matching TRBD1. Trimming cost V 3 bases and J 7 bases; bases outside gene matches: 2. CDR3 length: 13 residues. Germline V gene lookup returns CDR1 SGDLS and CDR2 YYNGEE.

The CDR3 sequence: CASSQVLPGTVEKLFF. CDR3 nucleotide sequence: TGTGCCAGCAGCCAAGTTTTGCCCGGGACAGTCGAAAAACTGTTTTTT. This sequence joins TRBV4-2 and TRBJ1-4; 7 bases are a match to TRBD1. Germline V gene data show CDR1 as LGHNA and CDR2 as YNFKEQ. V trimming: 1 base; J trimming: 8 bases; junction bases outside the gene matches: 10. The CDR3 sequence is 16 residues long.

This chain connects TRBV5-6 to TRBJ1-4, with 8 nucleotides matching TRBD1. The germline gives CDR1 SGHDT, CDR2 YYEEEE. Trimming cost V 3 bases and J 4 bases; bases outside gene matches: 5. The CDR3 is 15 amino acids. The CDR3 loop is CASSSTGGINEKLFF. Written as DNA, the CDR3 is TGTGCCAGCAGCTCTACAGGGGGGATTAATGAAAAACTGTTTTTT. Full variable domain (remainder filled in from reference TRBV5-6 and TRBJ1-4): DAGVTQSPTHLIKTRGQQVTLRCSPKSGHDTVSWYQQALGQGPQFIFQYYEEEERQRGNFPDRFSGHQFPNYSSELNVNALLLGDSALYLCASSSTGGINEKLFFGSGTQLSVL.

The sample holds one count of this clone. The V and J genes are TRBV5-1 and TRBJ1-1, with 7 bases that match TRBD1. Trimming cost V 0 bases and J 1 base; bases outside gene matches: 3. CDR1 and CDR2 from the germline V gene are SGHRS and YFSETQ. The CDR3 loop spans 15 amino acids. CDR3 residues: CASSLGQGRNTEAFF. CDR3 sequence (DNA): TGCGCCAGCAGCTTGGGACAGGGACGGAACACTGAAGCTTTCTTT. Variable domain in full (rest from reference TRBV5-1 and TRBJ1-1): KAGVTQTPRYLIKTRGQQVTLSCSPISGHRSVSWYQQTPGQGLQFLFEYFSETQRNKGNFPGRFSGRQFSNSRSEMNVSTLELGDSALYLCASSLGQGRNTEAFFGQGTRLTVV.

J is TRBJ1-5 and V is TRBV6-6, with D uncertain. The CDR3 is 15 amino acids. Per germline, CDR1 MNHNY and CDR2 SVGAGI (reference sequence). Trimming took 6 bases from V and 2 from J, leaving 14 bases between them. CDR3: CASSGAEIRNQPQHF. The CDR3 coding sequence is TGTGCCAGCAGCGGTGCGGAAATTCGCAATCAGCCCCAGCATTTT.

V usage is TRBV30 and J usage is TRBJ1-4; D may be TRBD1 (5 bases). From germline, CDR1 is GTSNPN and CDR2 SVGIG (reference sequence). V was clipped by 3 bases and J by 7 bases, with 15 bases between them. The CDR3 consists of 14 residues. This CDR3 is CAWSETGGAEKLFF. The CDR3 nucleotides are TGTGCCTGGAGCGAAACAGGCGGGGCTGAAAAACTGTTTTTT.

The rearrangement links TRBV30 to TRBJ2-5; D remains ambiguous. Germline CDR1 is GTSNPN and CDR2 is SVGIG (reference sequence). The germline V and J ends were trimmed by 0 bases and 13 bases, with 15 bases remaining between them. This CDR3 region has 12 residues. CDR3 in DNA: TGTGCCTGGAGTGTTGGCCCGTTCCCGGGGTACTTC. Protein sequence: CAWSVGPFPGYF.

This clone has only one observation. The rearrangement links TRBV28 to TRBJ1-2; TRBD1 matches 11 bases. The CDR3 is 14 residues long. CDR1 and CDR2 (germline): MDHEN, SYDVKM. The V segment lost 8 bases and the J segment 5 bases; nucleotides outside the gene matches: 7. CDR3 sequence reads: CASWTGGASYGYTF. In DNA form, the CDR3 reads TGTGCCAGCTGGACAGGGGGCGCGTCTTATGGCTACACCTTC.

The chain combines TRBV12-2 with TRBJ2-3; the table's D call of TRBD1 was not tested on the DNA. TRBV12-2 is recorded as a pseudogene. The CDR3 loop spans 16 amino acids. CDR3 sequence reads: CASRFSWALLWDTQYF. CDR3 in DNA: TGTGCAAGTCGCTTCTCGTGGGCTTTGCTCTGGGATACGCAGTATTTT.